This TCR beta chain was obtained from a study of spatial heterogeneity in lung cancer. As for the study in general: Alpha-chain sequences were consistently detected less often than beta-chain sequences. Within raw reads, each unique TCR and UMI combination appeared on average more than ten times.

Time point indicated: sample taken at primary tumor resection. Whole RNA obtained from tumor, nontumor lung or frozen PBMC underwent sequencing without sorting. CDR3 length: 14 amino acids. V was trimmed by 8 bases and J by 2 bases, leaving 13 bases between them. Germline V lookup: CDR1 SGHAT, CDR2 FQDESV (reference sequence). On each TCR cDNA molecule, a unique molecular identifier was present. MiXCR was run by TCRdb on the 5' RACE reads, yielding one entry per CDR3 protein. The sample includes about 270 distinct CDR3 sequences, roughly a fifth seen only once; the top ten take 23%. V usage is TRBV11-1 and J usage is TRBJ2-1; D call uncertain. The sequences come from normal lung tissue next to the tumor, collected at surgery. This receptor was obtained from a male donor with early-stage non-small cell lung cancer. CDR3 DNA: TGTGCCAGCCGACTCGGGCACCCCTACAATGAGCAGTTCTTC. Protein sequence: CASRLGHPYNEQFF.